The 32 T cell receptor beta chains given below trace back to one sample, sequenced in a study of cytomegalovirus exposure and HLA in healthy donors. 13 Jbeta primers and 60 Vbeta primers were used for the PCR. Only in-frame clones appear in the TCRdb table, and some are missing; sequencing was by immunoSEQ multiplex PCR. The sample contains 150,000 or so clones, roughly 73% of which appear only once. Sequenced material: PBMCs. The receptors originated from a woman under 30 in good health and CMV-seronegative.

The gene calls are TRBV6-1 and TRBJ1-2, with 11 bases matching TRBD1. Trimming cost V 4 bases and J 5 bases; bases outside gene matches: 6. This CDR3 comprises 15 residues. Per the germline V gene, CDR1 is MNHNS and CDR2 is SASEGT. The DNA for the CDR3 is TGTGCCAGCAGTGGACAAGGACAGGGGGCTTATGGCTACACCTTC. This gives the protein CASSGQGQGAYGYTF.

The V call is TRBV28, the J call TRBJ1-2; the D gene is possibly TRBD1 (5 bases). In germline, CDR1 is MDHEN, CDR2 SYDVKM. V was clipped by 2 bases and J by 0 bases, with 13 bases between them. This CDR3 has 16 amino acids. The CDR3 is CASSLLPDRANYGYTF. The CDR3, as DNA: TGTGCCAGCAGTTTACTTCCCGACAGAGCTAACTATGGCTACACCTTC.

V is TRBV25-1 and J is TRBJ1-1; 8 nucleotides agree with TRBD1. This CDR3 is 11 amino acids long. With V trimmed by 8 bases and J by 4 bases, 0 bases remained unmatched. The V gene's germline CDR1 is MGHDK and CDR2 SYGVNS. CDR3 amino acids: CASDRGTEAFF. CDR3 in DNA: TGTGCCAGCGACAGGGGCACTGAAGCTTTCTTT.

This clone was picked up one time. This rearrangement joins TRBV7-7 to TRBJ2-1; the match to TRBD2 covers 9 bases. The germline gives CDR1 SSHAT, CDR2 FNYEAQ (reference sequence). V dropped 1 base and J dropped 4; count of bases not matched to a gene: 2. There are 15 residues in the CDR3. As DNA, the CDR3 is TGTGCCAGCAGCTTAGGTCTAGCGGGGTACAATGAGCAGTTCTTC. Protein: CASSLGLAGYNEQFF.

This clone was detected only once. The CDR3 DNA reads as TGTGCCAGCAGTCTGACAGAATACACCGGGGAGCTGTTTTTT. It yields the protein CASSLTEYTGELFF. The rearrangement links TRBV27 to TRBJ2-2, with D perhaps TRBD1 (5 bases). Germline CDR1 and CDR2: MNHEY and SMNVEV (reference sequence). V lost 5 bases and J 3 bases, leaving 10 bases between the germline ends. This CDR3 has 14 residues.

The chain combines TRBV19 with TRBJ1-3; D is ambiguous. The CDR3 sequence is 15 residues long. V lost 3 bases and J lost 0, with 9 bases in between. CDR1 LNHDA and CDR2 SQIVND come from the germline V gene (reference sequence). The CDR3 region is CASSIPQLSGNTIYF. CDR3 nucleotides: TGTGCCAGTAGTATCCCCCAACTCTCTGGAAACACCATATATTTT.

This clone was observed a few times. This chain uses TRBV5-4 with TRBJ1-2; maybe TRBD1 (6 bases). The CDR3 contains 16 residues. With 2 bases removed from V and 2 bases from J, the gap between germline ends came to 16 bases. Germline V CDR1 and CDR2: SGHNT, YYREEE (reference sequence). The CDR3 nucleotides are TGTGCCAGCAGCTTCTCACAGGGAGGGATGAACTATGGCTACACCTTC. It specifies CASSFSQGGMNYGYTF.

V usage is TRBV19 and J usage is TRBJ1-5; D not resolved. This CDR3 comprises 12 residues. The germline gives CDR1 LNHDA, CDR2 SQIVND (reference sequence). Between the trimmed V and J ends, which lost 1 base and 9 bases, there was a span of 7 bases. CDR3 nucleotide sequence: TGTGCCAGTAGTATAGGCCCAGGGCCCCAGCATTTT. This codes for CASSIGPGPQHF.

This clone was seen a handful of times. The chain is built from TRBV27 and TRBJ1-1; the match to TRBD1 covers 7 bases. The V and J ends lost 6 bases and 0 bases, in that order; junction bases with no gene match: 13. Germline CDR1 is MNHEY and CDR2 is SMNVEV (reference sequence). This CDR3 comprises 17 residues. Written as DNA, the CDR3 is TGTGCCAGCAGACCCCTCCGGGACAGAGGTTTGAACACTGAAGCTTTCTTT. It codes for CASRPLRDRGLNTEAFF.

The chain combines TRBV18 with TRBJ1-4; 8 bases line up with TRBD1. The CDR3 has 13 amino acids. The germline V gene encodes CDR1 KGHSH and CDR2 LQKENI. The J segment lost 5 bases and the V segment lost 4 bases, leaving 0 bases of the junction unmatched. CDR3 bases: TGTGCCAGCTCACGGGACAGGAATGAAAAACTGTTTTTT. Translating gives CASSRDRNEKLFF.

V gene TRBV5-5 combines with J gene TRBJ1-1, with a tentative D call TRBD1 (5 bases). V gave up 4 bases and J gave up 4 bases, with 17 bases separating them. CDR3 size: 15 residues. From germline, CDR1 is SGHKS and CDR2 YYEKEE (reference sequence). CDR3 sequence: CASSRGLGASTEAFF. The CDR3 coding sequence is TGTGCCAGCAGCAGAGGACTAGGGGCAAGCACTGAAGCTTTCTTT. The full variable domain, its missing parts supplied by reference TRBV5-5 and TRBJ1-1, is DAGVTQSPTHLIKTRGQQVTLRCSPISGHKSVSWYQQVLGQGPQFIFQYYEKEERGRGNFPDRFSARQFPNYSSELNVNALLLGDSALYLCASSRGLGASTEAFFGQGTRLTVV.

The gene calls are TRBV4-2 and TRBJ2-2, with a weak D call TRBD2 (7 bases). The CDR3 runs 17 residues. V lost 0 bases and J lost 4, with 15 bases in between. Germline V gene lookup returns CDR1 LGHNA and CDR2 YNFKEQ. DNA for the CDR3: TGTGCCAGCAGCCAAGATTATGAGAGGGGGGGCACCGGGGAGCTGTTTTTT. This codes for CASSQDYERGGTGELFF.

The V call is TRBV7-9, the J call TRBJ2-2, with D tentatively TRBD2 (5 bases). In germline, CDR1 is SEHNR, CDR2 FQNEAQ (reference sequence). This CDR3 spans 14 amino acids. Trimming pared 8 bases from V and 4 bases from J, leaving 14 bases between. In DNA form, the CDR3 reads TGTGCCAGCCACGGGGTTAGGAGCACCGGGGAGCTGTTTTTT. Its protein product is CASHGVRSTGELFF.

The chain has TRBV19 and TRBJ2-5; a weak D match, TRBD2 (6 bases). The CDR3 length is 14 residues. Trimming stripped 6 bases from V and 2 bases from J, with 13 bases between. Germline-derived CDR1 and CDR2 are LNHDA and SQIVND (reference sequence). CDR3 nucleotide sequence: TGTGCCAGTAGCCGGGGACTCACGCAAGAGACCCAGTACTTC. Residues: CASSRGLTQETQYF.

In this sample, this clone turned up a few times. The chain couples TRBV28 to TRBJ1-2; maybe TRBD1 (5 bases). V was trimmed by 6 bases and J by 3 bases, leaving 17 bases between them. Germline V gives CDR1 MDHEN, CDR2 SYDVKM. This CDR3 has 15 amino acids. CDR3 nucleotides: TGTGCCAGCAGGGTAACCGGGGGGGGGTACTATGGCTACACCTTC. Protein: CASRVTGGGYYGYTF.

The rearrangement joins TRBV29-1 to TRBJ2-1, with 8 bases aligning to TRBD1. This CDR3 has 14 amino acids. Germline V gene data show CDR1 as SQVTM and CDR2 as ANQGSEA. Trimming removed 7 bases from V and 3 bases from J; junction bases left unmatched: 8. The CDR3: CSARSGQGYNEQFF. The CDR3 nucleotides read TGCAGCGCTAGGTCCGGACAGGGCTACAATGAGCAGTTCTTC.

This chain uses TRBV7-9 with TRBJ1-2, with D maybe TRBD1 (6 bases). V was cut by 5 bases and J by 2 bases, with 9 bases left in between. Germline V gene lookup returns CDR1 SEHNR and CDR2 FQNEAQ (reference sequence). CDR3 size: 13 residues. Here the CDR3 reads CASSPTGNYGYTF. The DNA for the CDR3 is TGTGCCAGCAGCCCGACAGGAAACTATGGCTACACCTTC. Full variable domain (rest looked up from reference TRBV7-9 and TRBJ1-2): DTGVSQNPRHKITKRGQNVTFRCDPISEHNRLYWYRQTLGQGPEFLTYFQNEAQLEKSRLLSDRFSAERPKGSFSTLEIQRTEQGDSAMYLCASSPTGNYGYTFGSGTRLTVV.

V usage is TRBV18 and J usage is TRBJ1-3; D uncertain. The CDR3 has 14 amino acids. Germline-derived CDR1 and CDR2 are KGHSH and LQKENI. The V end lost 6 bases, the J end lost 0 bases, and 9 bases lay between the germline ends. The CDR3 protein is CASSSDNSGNTIYF. CDR3 coding DNA: TGTGCCAGCTCTTCAGACAACTCTGGAAACACCATATATTTT.

The CDR3 region is CASSTLGGFHQETQYF. CDR3 bases: TGTGCCAGCAGTACCCTAGGGGGATTCCACCAAGAGACCCAGTACTTC. The chain couples TRBV27 to TRBJ2-5; tentative D call: TRBD1 (6 bases). Germline CDR1 and CDR2: MNHEY and SMNVEV (reference sequence). The ends were cut back, 5 bases at V and 0 bases at J, with 16 bases in the middle. The CDR3 contains 16 residues.

The chain recombines TRBV11-3 with TRBJ1-1; a weak D match, TRBD1 (6 bases). The CDR3 has 15 residues. Trimming pared 1 base from V and 6 bases from J, leaving 15 bases between. From germline, CDR1 is SGHNT and CDR2 YENEEA. CDR3 nucleotide sequence: TGTGCCAGCAGCTTAGGGGGGTCACAGGGCTCTGAAGCTTTCTTT. This translates into CASSLGGSQGSEAFF.

The chain is built from TRBV30 and TRBJ1-1; maybe TRBD1 (6 bases). The V gene's germline CDR1 is GTSNPN and CDR2 SVGIG (reference sequence). The CDR3 contains 14 residues. V was clipped by 4 bases and J by 0 bases, with 12 bases between them. The CDR3 DNA sequence: TGTGCCTGGAAGACAGGAGCCATGAACACTGAAGCTTTCTTT. Protein product: CAWKTGAMNTEAFF.

The V gene is TRBV4-3, the J gene TRBJ2-1; 8 bases fit TRBD2. V was pared by 2 bases and J by 5 bases, with 5 bases of the junction left unmatched. The CDR3 spans 15 residues. CDR1 and CDR2 (germline): LGHNA, YSLEER. The CDR3 loop is CASSQSSGSHNEQFF. The CDR3 region has the DNA TGCGCCAGCAGCCAAAGCAGCGGGAGCCACAATGAGCAGTTCTTC.

The rearrangement joins TRBV5-4 to TRBJ2-2; the match to TRBD1 covers 9 bases. V trimming: 6 bases; J trimming: 3 bases; junction bases outside the gene matches: 9. CDR3 length: 16 residues. The germline CDR1 and CDR2 sequences are SGHNT and YYREEE (reference sequence). The CDR3 spells CASTQGQGGYTGELFF. The CDR3 DNA reads as TGTGCCAGCACCCAGGGACAGGGAGGATACACCGGGGAGCTGTTTTTT. Variable domain in full (rest from reference TRBV5-4 and TRBJ2-2): ETGVTQSPTHLIKTRGQQVTLRCSSQSGHNTVSWYQQALGQGPQFIFQYYREEENGRGNFPPRFSGLQFPNYSSELNVNALELDDSALYLCASTQGQGGYTGELFFGEGSRLTVL.

The rearrangement links TRBV15 to TRBJ1-4; 7 bases are shared with TRBD1. The J segment lost 12 bases and the V segment lost 0 bases, leaving 1 base of the junction unmatched. This CDR3 contains 12 residues. CDR1 LNHNV and CDR2 YYDKDF come from the germline V gene (reference sequence). CDR3 residues: CATSRDRGQLFF. The CDR3 DNA follows: TGTGCCACCAGCAGAGATAGGGGGCAACTGTTTTTT.

In its sample, this clone was seen a few times. The V and J genes are TRBV28 and TRBJ1-1, with 9 bases identical to TRBD1. CDR1 and CDR2 from the germline V gene are MDHEN and SYDVKM. The CDR3 has 16 residues. V shed 4 bases and J 1 base; nucleotides not matched to a gene: 7. DNA of the CDR3: TGTGCCAGCAGTTCACCCGGGACAGGGAGGAACACTGAAGCTTTCTTT. Encoded protein: CASSSPGTGRNTEAFF.

The chain links TRBV6-6 to TRBJ2-4; TRBD1 matches at 8 bases. The CDR3 loop spans 16 amino acids. From germline, CDR1 is MNHNY and CDR2 SVGAGI (reference sequence). J was trimmed by 3 bases and V by 4 bases; bases with no gene match: 8. The CDR3: CASSFGQGSDKNIQYF. The CDR3 DNA is TGTGCCAGCAGTTTTGGACAGGGTTCGGACAAAAACATTCAGTACTTC.

J is TRBJ2-6 and V is TRBV7-8; unclear D gene. There are 15 residues in the CDR3. V gave up 5 bases and J gave up 0 bases, with 8 bases separating them. The germline V gene has CDR1 SGHVS and CDR2 FQNEAQ. This chain's CDR3 is CASSLVASGANVLTF. DNA for the CDR3: TGTGCCAGCAGCCTAGTGGCCTCTGGGGCCAACGTCCTGACTTTC.

V is TRBV6-5 and J is TRBJ1-2, with a weak D call TRBD1 (6 bases). The V end was cut by 0 bases, the J end by 4 bases, with 15 bases between. The germline gives CDR1 MNHEY, CDR2 SVGAGI. This CDR3 contains 16 residues. As DNA, the CDR3 is TGTGCCAGCAGTTACTCAGGGGGGAGGGAGAGCTATGGCTACACCTTC. Translating it yields CASSYSGGRESYGYTF.

The rearrangement uses TRBV19 and TRBJ2-1; possibly TRBD1 for D (6 bases). The V gene's germline CDR1 is LNHDA and CDR2 SQIVND (reference sequence). This CDR3 comprises 15 residues. V lost 5 bases to trimming and J lost 1 base, with 12 bases between them. The CDR3 region has the DNA TGTGCCAGTAGTTTTCAGGGGAATTCCTACAATGAGCAGTTCTTC. Its protein is CASSFQGNSYNEQFF.

J is TRBJ1-1 and V is TRBV18, with 11 bases lining up with TRBD1. Germline assignment: CDR1 KGHSH and CDR2 LQKENI. This CDR3 has 15 residues. V dropped 2 bases and J dropped 3; count of bases not matched to a gene: 2. The CDR3 is CASSPRDRGDTEAFF. The CDR3 nucleotides read TGTGCCAGCTCACCAAGGGACAGGGGGGACACTGAAGCTTTCTTT.

This CDR3 reads CASSPGQTQETQYF. The CDR3 region has the DNA TGCGCCAGCAGCCCCGGACAGACACAAGAGACCCAGTACTTC. This chain joins TRBV5-1 and TRBJ2-5, with a possible D match to TRBD1 (6 bases). The V end was cut by 4 bases, the J end by 2 bases, with 12 bases between. The CDR3 is made up of 14 amino acids. CDR1 is SGHRS, CDR2 YFSETQ, per germline.

This clone is a singleton in its sample. The rearrangement uses TRBV6-1 and TRBJ1-2; tentatively, D is TRBD1 (5 bases). Germline CDR1 and CDR2: MNHNS and SASEGT. This CDR3 is 15 amino acids long. Trimming took 2 bases from V and 8 from J, leaving 18 bases between them. CDR3 sequence reads: CASSESAAGPGGYTF. As DNA, the CDR3 is TGTGCCAGCAGTGAATCCGCCGCGGGGCCGGGGGGCTACACCTTC.